These T cell receptor beta chains were read from a single sample in a study of regulatory T cells in long-lasting Graves disease. MiXCR was run by TCRdb on the multiplex PCR reads, yielding one entry per CDR3 protein. Of about 470,000 distinct CDR3 sequences listed, around a fifth are singletons. The sequences come from peripheral blood mononuclear cells (PBMCs), collected when the disease was refractory, from a patient treated with antithyroid drugs. All receptors come from a female donor with Graves disease. Both conserved end residues are part of each CDR3. The D gene is left open where the match is weak. Expanded clones are given a class, and other clones once, few, many or no size at all.

d_call	v_call	j_call	clone_size	cdr3_nt	cdr3_aa
-	TRBV6-1	TRBJ1-5	few	TGTGCCAGCAGTCTACAGGGAGGCAATGGGCCGCCCCAGCATTTT	CASSLQGGNGPPQHF
-	TRBV12-3/TRBV12-4	TRBJ2-7	few	TGTGCCAGCAGCCCTACCCTCCGGAAGGGTCTTTCCTACGAGCAGTACTTC	CASSPTLRKGLSYEQYF
-	TRBV7-3	TRBJ1-5	many	TGTGCCAGCAGCTTTGGGACCGGTCAGCCCCAGCATTTT	CASSFGTGQPQHF
-	TRBV6-5	TRBJ2-7	-	TGTGCCAGCAGTTACTCCGAGACAGGCTCTACGTACTTC	CASSYSETGSTYF
-	TRBV14	TRBJ2-1	-	TGTGCCAGCAGCCAGGGGGGCCCCTCCTACAATGAGCAGTTCTTC	CASSQGGPSYNEQFF
TRBD1	TRBV7-8	TRBJ2-5	many	TGTGCCAGCAGCACGGGACAGCAACAAGAGACCCAGTACTTC	CASSTGQQQETQYF
-	TRBV12-3/TRBV12-4	TRBJ2-5	many	TGTGCCAGCAGTTTAGGCGAGTTTGAACACTTC	CASSLGEFEHF
-	TRBV6-1	TRBJ1-5	many	TGTGCCAGCAGTGAATTCGGGGGCAGCGAGCAGCCCCAGCATTTT	CASSEFGGSEQPQHF
-	TRBV2	TRBJ1-2	many	TGTGCCAGCAGTGGGGACACCTATGGCTACACCTTC	CASSGDTYGYTF
-	TRBV30	TRBJ2-7	few	TGTGCCTGGAGTTCGCCTTACGAGCAGTACTTC	CAWSSPYEQYF
TRBD2	TRBV27	TRBJ2-7	-	TGTGCCAGCAGACGGGGGGGGAGTGATGAGCAGTACTTC	CASRRGGSDEQYF
-	TRBV5-1	TRBJ1-4	many	TGCGCCAGCAGCTTGGCTGTCGGGAATGAAAAACTGTTTTTT	CASSLAVGNEKLFF
TRBD1	TRBV29-1	TRBJ2-7	many	TGCAGCGGCGCCGGACAGGGTCATGGCGAGCAGTACTTC	CSGAGQGHGEQYF
-	TRBV3-1	TRBJ1-1	few	TGTGCCAGCAGCCAGTCGTCTGGGGGGGGAGTCACTGAAGCTTTCTTT	CASSQSSGGGVTEAFF
TRBD1	TRBV29-1	TRBJ1-1	many	TGCAGCGTTGGGGGACAGAGGGACACTGAAGCTTTCTTT	CSVGGQRDTEAFF
TRBD1	TRBV28	TRBJ1-2	many	TGTGCCAGCAGTCCCGGGACAGCGCCTAACTATGGCTACACCTTC	CASSPGTAPNYGYTF
-	TRBV6-1	TRBJ1-5	many	TGTGCCAGCAGTCAACTCCAGGCGGGCAATCAGCCCCAGCATTTT	CASSQLQAGNQPQHF
-	TRBV5-6	TRBJ1-2	-	TGTGCCAGCAGCCCTACAGGGTACCATGGCTACACCTTC	CASSPTGYHGYTF
TRBD2	TRBV9	TRBJ2-7	-	TGTGCCAGCAGCGCAGAAGAAAAGGGGACTAGCGGGAGCTACGAGCAGTACTTC	CASSAEEKGTSGSYEQYF
-	TRBV7-9	TRBJ1-1	-	TGTGCCAGCACCGTCCAAAACACTGAAGCTTTCTTT	CASTVQNTEAFF
-	TRBV4-1	TRBJ1-2	-	TGCGCCAGCAGCCAAGTAGGGACACGTTGGGGCTACACCTTC	CASSQVGTRWGYTF
TRBD1	TRBV6-1	TRBJ1-1	few	TGTGCCAGCAGGACAGGGCCCATGAACACTGAAGCTTCCTTT	CASRTGPMNTEASF
-	TRBV28	TRBJ2-2	many	TGTGCCAGCACCCTCTGGTGGGGGCCAAACACCGGGGAGCTGTTTTTT	CASTLWWGPNTGELFF
-	TRBV11-2	TRBJ2-7	many	TGTGCCAGCAGTTCGGGGGCCTACGAGCAGTACTTC	CASSSGAYEQYF
-	TRBV12-3/TRBV12-4	TRBJ2-3	-	TGTGCCAGCAGTCTCCCCTCAGACACGGAGTTCACAGATACGCAGTATTTT	CASSLPSDTEFTDTQYF
-	TRBV3-1	TRBJ1-5	-	TGTGCCAGCAGCCGGACCGGACTTGACAATCAGCCCCAGCATTTT	CASSRTGLDNQPQHF
-	TRBV6-1	TRBJ2-2	few	TGTGCCAGCACCAGAAATTTCGGACCCACGAACACCGGGGAGCTGTTTTTT	CASTRNFGPTNTGELFF
-	TRBV7-9	TRBJ1-1	many	TGTGCCAGCAGCTTAGCTGGGGGGAACACTGAAGCTTTCTTT	CASSLAGGNTEAFF
TRBD1	TRBV19	TRBJ1-1	few	TGTGCCAGTAGTATCAGGGACAGCCTAGGGACTGAAGCTTTCTTT	CASSIRDSLGTEAFF
-	TRBV7-9	TRBJ1-1	few	TGTGCCAGCAGCTTTTTTGGCAGGAACACTGAAGCTTTCTTT	CASSFFGRNTEAFF
TRBD2	TRBV27	TRBJ2-1	-	TGTGCCAGCAGTCCTTTTAGCGGGATCGGCAATGAGCAGTTCTTC	CASSPFSGIGNEQFF
-	TRBV6-9	TRBJ2-7	-	TGTGCCAGCAGTTTGGGTCACCCCTCCTACGAGCAGTACTTC	CASSLGHPSYEQYF
-	TRBV7-2	TRBJ2-7	many	TGTGCCAGCAGTCCCGGGAATTCCTACGAGCAGTACTTC	CASSPGNSYEQYF